This T cell receptor beta chain was documented in a study of cytomegalovirus exposure and HLA in healthy donors. About this clone itself: No antigen is known for it.

PCR amplification relied on 60 Vbeta primers (plus 13 Jbeta primers). Profiled with immunoSEQ multiplex PCR; TCRdb holds only in-frame clones, not every one. Among around 150,000 clones listed, nearly 80% were seen once. Points from the study as a whole: According to a later analysis, donors in an Asian-associated ancestry cluster reportedly had fewer N-insertions than the approximately 670-donor mean. In vitro work confirmed that a few CMV-associated chains recognize CMV antigens.

The sequenced sample was PBMCs. The TCR sequence derives from a man aged 18 to 30 in good health and CMV-seropositive.

CDR3 DNA: TGTGCCAGCAGCTTAAGCGGGGCCCGCTCTGGGGCCAACGTCCTGACTTTC. It specifies CASSLSGARSGANVLTF. V and J are TRBV7-3 and TRBJ2-6, with D possibly TRBD2 on 6 matching bases. The CDR3 covers 17 residues. The germline V and J ends were trimmed by 1 base and 0 bases, with 10 bases remaining between them. The V gene's germline CDR1 is SGHTA and CDR2 FQGTGA.